This T cell receptor beta chain is from a study of shared clonotypes between healthy human individuals. The overall study: Per donor, CD8 memory used one plate, CD8 naive used two, CD4 memory used three and CD4 naive used three.

Naive CD8 cells lacked CD45RO, underwent positive selection for CCR7 and left out terminally differentiated effector memory CD45RA+ cells. CDR3 length equals 15 residues. With 4 bases removed from V and 5 bases from J, the gap between germline ends came to 14 bases. Germline V CDR1 and CDR2: SGHDN, FVKESK. The study's findings and limits: Depth of sequencing was expected to influence donor clonotype sharing. When naive CD4 clonotypes were compared across a few donors, around 5% were shared.

Sorted-subset replicate PCRs used 200 to 250 ng DNA, some 31,000 T cell genomes. Assay: immunoSEQ multiplex PCR; the TCRdb copy retains only in-frame clones and omits some. The table lists about 800,000 clones, 90% to 97% of them singletons, with less than 0.25% in the top ten. In regard to this clone: The antigen is undetermined.

V is TRBV14 and J is TRBJ1-4; D perhaps matches TRBD1 (6 bases). The TCR originated in a young man in good health. Sequencing was performed on naive CD8+ T cells sorted from blood. The CDR3 DNA reads as TGTGCCAGCAGCCTGGAGAGGACAGTAAATGAAAAACTGTTTTTT. Amino acids: CASSLERTVNEKLFF.